Given below is one T cell receptor (beta chain) in context. The target of this receptor is not known. There are no base qualities to consult, and no much larger clone falls within one base. TCRdb names Illumina HiSeq 1500 as the instrument used. The public reads were reprocessed in TCRdb via fastp at Q25 and MiXCR, keeping in-frame beta chains. Identical CDR3 protein sequences are pooled into one entry, listed with their most common genes and DNA. The sample table holds 630,000 or so distinct CDR3 sequences, of which approximately 25% were seen once. Approximately 8.2% of the sample is in the top ten clones. These data originate in a study of T cell repertoires in cytomegalovirus infection (dated by TCRdb to 2018 to 2020). Describing the broader study: Because public TCR beta signatures pointed to carriage of CMV infection together with the matching HLA type, the HLA type of each donor mattered for the analysis. On the study overall, not on this receptor specifically: The ex vivo response was dominated by HLA-C-restricted CMV-specific TCR beta clonotypes, which also provided the single most frequent clonotype in two of eight donors. In both this cohort and an independent roughly 350-donor cohort, the cumulative frequency of public TCR beta family members distinguished carriers of CMV infection plus the relevant HLA type.

The CDR3 runs 15 residues from the cysteine to the phenylalanine. Only CDR3 DNA remains: 45 bases, in frame from the first base. V and J are truncated by 2 bases and 5 bases respectively, leaving an intervening sequence of 18 bases. Sequences DFQATT (CDR1) and SNEGSKA (CDR2) are obtained from the germline V gene (reference sequence). The chain uses TRBV20-1 and TRBJ2-5, with TRBD2 as a weak D call on 5 bases. The sequencing sample was made of CD8+ T cells from PBMCs. This clonotype was sampled from a human donor in good health (CMV status not recorded). Some clones in this sample may be carry-over from other donors' samples. The DNA is TGCAGTGCTAGACGCCAGATTCTACGAGGGGAGACCCAGTACTTC. Its protein reads: CSARRQILRGETQYF.